The entry below describes one T cell receptor beta chain. Its antigen remains unknown. The read finishes 3 residues shy of the CDR3 end, and the germline J gene is used to complete it. immunoSEQ multiplex PCR used an average of 1200 ng genomic DNA. Produced via immunoSEQ multiplex PCR; TCRdb's table is partial and in-frame only. The sample's table shows 35,000 to 50,000 clones. The CDR3 loop spans 14 amino acids. In germline, CDR1 is SGHAT, CDR2 FQNNGV. Losses at the gene ends were 6 bases for V and 4 bases for J; bases not matched to a gene: 7. The data were obtained in a study of T cells in women clearing cervical HPV infection. Study as a whole: Case blood drawn at lesion detection; control blood after infection cleared. For cases, blood was sampled a median about 140 days after lesion detection, interquartile range about 90 to 230 days.

Study-wide findings and caveats: CIN3+ cases had significantly higher TCR richness than controls; evenness did not differ.

This chain joins TRBV11-2 and TRBJ2-3, with 7 bases that match TRBD2. The specimen was blood buffy coat. The origin of this receptor is a woman between 18 and 75 years old with a cervical HPV16 infection that either progressed to CIN3+ or cleared (not recorded which). Incomplete CDR3 DNA: TGTGCCAGCAGGTTACTAGCGAGCGCAGATACG. It is translated as CASRLLASADT. The whole CDR3 protein is CASRLLASADTQYF.